This T cell receptor (beta chain) comes out of a study of siplizumab effects on memory and regulatory T cells. Study findings and constraints: Naive T cells were seemingly more diverse than memory cells, and major contributions to the alloresponse seemed to be made by them.

V dropped 4 bases and J dropped 4; count of bases not matched to a gene: 2. The germline CDR1 and CDR2 sequences are MNHNS and SASEGT. The CDR3 contains 14 residues. This clone has only one observation. Its antigen is currently unknown. Method: immunoSEQ multiplex PCR; TCRdb's copy keeps in-frame clones and lacks some. The repertoire holds 60,000 to 80,000 clones, with 75% to 90% as singletons. Sequenced sample: memory CD4+ T cells sorted from blood. The sequence came from a human donor in good health. The chain couples TRBV6-1 to TRBJ1-4; TRBD1 aligns across 8 bases. In nucleotides, the CDR3 is TGTGCCAGCAGTGCACAGGGGGGTAATGAAAAACTGTTTTTT. Translation: CASSAQGGNEKLFF.